This TCR beta chain was observed in a study of cytotoxic CD8 clonotypes in ibrutinib-treated CLL. About the study: Following treatment for a median about 12 months, range 6 to 36, response samples were then taken. Mean per-sample yields comprised around 280,000 productive templates and 75,000 to 95,000 productive rearrangements. General study points: There were differences in sampling times between sustained-remission and progressing patients. Stable or contracted on treatment, public clonotypes were also uncommon.

A remark on this clone: Its target is unknown.

Profiling relied on immunoSEQ multiplex PCR, and the TCRdb table lists in-frame clones only, not all of them. The data hold 150,000 or so clones, with 70% to 90% observed a single time. The sequence derives from a human donor with chronic lymphocytic leukemia. The sequencing here drew on PBMCs, taken at disease progression, from a patient treated with ibrutinib.

This CDR3 is CASSQTGTLSSYEQYF. Here the CDR3 DNA reads TGTGCCAGCAGCCAAACCGGGACATTAAGCTCCTACGAGCAGTACTTC. This chain connects TRBV5-6 to TRBJ2-7, with a weak D call TRBD1 (6 bases). Trimming shortened V by 4 bases and J by 0 bases, and 17 bases separated the two germline ends. The CDR3 length is 16 residues. Germline CDR1 SGHDT, CDR2 YYEEEE.